Sequencing of this T cell receptor (beta chain) was carried out in a study of blood T cell repertoires in COVID-19. Overall study: Samples came from the United States, Italy and Spain, spanning acute and convalescent COVID-19. In each case, the material was cDNA or gDNA derived from T cells, B-cell-depleted T cells, or PBMCs.

With 3 bases removed from V and 8 bases from J, the gap between germline ends came to 11 bases. Germline CDR1 and CDR2: MDHEN and SYDVKM. The CDR3 is 13 residues long. Per the original data handling: Cell counts per sample came from amplifying reference gene primers. Sequencing used immunoSEQ multiplex PCR; TCRdb keeps in-frame clones, though not all of them. The DNA was the basis for D and trimming; V, J and clone size are from that table. The sample has 150,000 to 200,000 clones; approximately 90% are singletons. Sequencing used peripheral blood. This receptor was obtained from a man between 18 and 29 years old with COVID-19, enrolled during active disease. This rearrangement joins TRBV28 to TRBJ2-1; a weak D match, TRBD1 (6 bases). CDR3 DNA sequence: TGTGCCAGCAGTTTCCGGAGGACAGATGAGCAGTTCTTC. This codes for CASSFRRTDEQFF.